The 8 T cell receptor beta chains below were found in one sample sequenced in a study of T cells in Graves' hyperthyroidism and ophthalmopathy. Researchers took RNA transcripts and amplified the TCR beta CDR3 regions from them. The TCR CDR3 first-round RT-PCR relied on the HTBI primer set. TCRdb itself ran the multiplex PCR reads through MiXCR, one entry per CDR3 protein. Among around 600,000 distinct CDR3 sequences listed, roughly 15% were seen once. Sequenced sample: blood. Receptor source: a woman aged 40-49 years with Graves' ophthalmopathy.

In this sample, this clonotype turned up many times. The V gene is TRBV11-2, the J gene TRBJ2-3; 7 bases are a match to TRBD1. V shed 5 bases, J shed 4 bases, and the junction held 6 bases outside the gene matches. The CDR3 length is 14 residues. Per the germline V gene, CDR1 is SGHAT and CDR2 is FQNNGV. This CDR3 is CASSIGQAADTQYF. The CDR3 coding sequence is TGTGCCAGCAGCATCGGACAGGCTGCAGATACGCAGTATTTT.

This chain connects TRBV4-1 to TRBJ2-7; the match to TRBD1 covers 11 bases. This CDR3 region has 15 residues. Germline values: CDR1 MGHRA, CDR2 YSYEKL. V was clipped by 4 bases and J by 3 bases; unmatched bases: 5. The CDR3 region has the DNA TGCGCCAGCAGCCCAGGGACAGGGGGACGCTACGAGCAGTACTTC. Translating gives CASSPGTGGRYEQYF.

The J gene is TRBJ2-7, the V gene TRBV5-1; D is perhaps TRBD1 or TRBD2 (5 bases each). This CDR3 comprises 16 residues. Germline V gene data show CDR1 as SGHRS and CDR2 as YFSETQ. V gave up 0 bases and J gave up 3 bases, with 16 bases separating them. CDR3 bases: TGCGCCAGCAGCTTGGATGGGACCCCCACCCGCTACGAGCAGTACTTC. Its translation: CASSLDGTPTRYEQYF. Full variable domain (outside the CDR3, taken from reference TRBV5-1 and TRBJ2-7): KAGVTQTPRYLIKTRGQQVTLSCSPISGHRSVSWYQQTPGQGLQFLFEYFSETQRNKGNFPGRFSGRQFSNSRSEMNVSTLELGDSALYLCASSLDGTPTRYEQYFGPGTRLTVT.

This clonotype showed up just a few times. This rearrangement joins TRBV10-3 to TRBJ2-1; the match to TRBD1 covers 7 bases. The V and J ends lost 4 bases and 3 bases, in that order; junction bases with no gene match: 9. CDR1 and CDR2 from the germline V gene are ENHRY and SYGVKD. The CDR3 runs 16 residues. The CDR3 sequence: CAISGRSGQIYNEQFF. CDR3 bases: TGTGCCATCAGTGGTAGGTCGGGACAGATCTACAATGAGCAGTTCTTC.

The CDR3 sequence: CASSVGGHAQRQYF. CDR3 in DNA: TGTGCCAGCAGCGTCGGGGGGCATGCGCAGAGGCAGTATTTT. The chain carries TRBV9 and TRBJ2-3; D may be TRBD2 (7 bases). Germline V CDR1 and CDR2: SGDLS, YYNGEE. Trimming pared 2 bases from V and 11 bases from J, leaving 18 bases between. This CDR3 is built from 14 residues.

The chain is built from TRBV19 and TRBJ2-7; 9 positions agree with TRBD2. The CDR3 totals 16 residues. V was pared by 1 base and J by 6 bases, with 10 bases of the junction left unmatched. Germline V gene sequence: CDR1 LNHDA, CDR2 SQIVND (reference sequence). CDR3 sequence reads: CASSIAATSGSSEQYF. CDR3 nucleotide sequence: TGTGCCAGTAGTATAGCTGCGACTAGCGGTAGCTCCGAGCAGTACTTC.

Ten or more counts support this clonotype. The chain joins TRBV7-8 to TRBJ2-3, with D perhaps matching TRBD1 (6 bases). The V and J ends lost 7 bases and 0 bases respectively, with 14 bases between them. This CDR3 contains 15 residues. Germline loops: CDR1 SGHVS, CDR2 FQNEAQ. The CDR3: CASTSGTPSTDTQYF. The CDR3 bases are TGTGCCAGCACCTCCGGGACACCCAGCACAGATACGCAGTATTTT.

This clonotype was seen only a few times. The chain uses TRBV5-8 and TRBJ1-5, with a tentative D call TRBD1 (6 bases). V lost 3 bases, J lost 2 bases, and 15 bases lay in between. The CDR3 length is 16 residues. Germline V lookup: CDR1 SGHTS, CDR2 YDEGEE. The CDR3 DNA reads TGTGCCAGCAGCTCCACAAGGGGGACTCGCAATCAGCCCCAGCATTTT. It codes for CASSSTRGTRNQPQHF.